This T cell receptor beta chain was obtained from a study of T cells after yellow fever vaccination. Study-wide background: Fractions low in cell number were prepared with SMART-Seq v4 Ultra Low Input. Findings of the study overall: Peaking on day 5 versus 15, the secondary response was faster but weaker. Some clonotypes were seen in both the CD4 and the CD8 compartments. These made up a small share and likely arose from convergent recombination.

The CDR3 runs to 11 residues. The germline V gene encodes CDR1 DFQATT and CDR2 SNEGSKA (reference sequence). V was cut by 6 bases and J by 6 bases, with 11 bases left in between. The authors made TCR cDNA by 5'RACE template switching, adding a universal primer site and UMIs. TCRdb reprocessed the 5' RACE reads with MiXCR, giving one entry per CDR3 protein. The sample holds about 330,000 distinct CDR3 sequences, roughly 4.3% seen once. Regarding this clonotype: Its antigen is undetermined.

This chain uses TRBV20-1 with TRBJ1-1; no clear D gene. The material sequenced was PBMCs, taken 5 days after the yellow fever booster vaccination. The receptor comes from a young man who received the YFV17D yellow fever vaccine. The CDR3 region is CSARFIAEAFF. In DNA, the CDR3 is TGCAGTGCACGGTTCATAGCTGAAGCTTTCTTT.